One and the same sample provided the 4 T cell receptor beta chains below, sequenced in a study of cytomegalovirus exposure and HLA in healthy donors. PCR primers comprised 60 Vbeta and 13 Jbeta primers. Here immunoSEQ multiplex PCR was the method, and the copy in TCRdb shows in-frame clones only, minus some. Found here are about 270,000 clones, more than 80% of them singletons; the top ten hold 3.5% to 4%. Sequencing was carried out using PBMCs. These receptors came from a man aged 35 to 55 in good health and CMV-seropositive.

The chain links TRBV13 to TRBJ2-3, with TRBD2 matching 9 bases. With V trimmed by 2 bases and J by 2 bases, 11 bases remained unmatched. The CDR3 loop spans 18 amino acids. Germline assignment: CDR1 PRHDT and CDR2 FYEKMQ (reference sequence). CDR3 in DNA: TGTGCCAGCAGCTTACAACGTCGGCTAGCGGGGCTCACAGATACGCAGTATTTT. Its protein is CASSLQRRLAGLTDTQYF.

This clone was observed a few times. The DNA of the CDR3 is TGTGCCAGCAGGGCCAACACTGAAGCTTTCTTT. Encoded protein: CASRANTEAFF. The chain couples TRBV2 to TRBJ1-1; D uncertain. This CDR3 has 11 residues. The germline V gene has CDR1 SNHLY and CDR2 FYNNEI. V lost 6 bases and J lost 2, with 4 bases in between.

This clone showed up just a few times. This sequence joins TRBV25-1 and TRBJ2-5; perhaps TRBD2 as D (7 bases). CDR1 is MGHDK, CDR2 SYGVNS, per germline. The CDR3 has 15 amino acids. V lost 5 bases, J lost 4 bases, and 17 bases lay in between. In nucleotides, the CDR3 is TGTGCCAGCAGTCCCAACCGGGGGGCCGGAGAGACCCAGTACTTC. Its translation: CASSPNRGAGETQYF.

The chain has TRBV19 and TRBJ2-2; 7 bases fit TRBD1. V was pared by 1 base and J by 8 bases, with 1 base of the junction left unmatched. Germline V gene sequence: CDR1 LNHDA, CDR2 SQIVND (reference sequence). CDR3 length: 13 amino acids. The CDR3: CASSIGTGGELFF. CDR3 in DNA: TGTGCCAGTAGTATAGGGACAGGAGGGGAGCTGTTTTTT.